This TCR beta chain derives from a study of T cell clones after liver transplantation (dated by TCRdb to between 2018 and 2020). General notes on the study: Samples were obtained from ITN030ST, a randomized trial in which withdrawal of immunosuppression was attempted within 2 years of liver transplantation. After a pre-transplant mixed lymphocyte reaction, TCRbeta sequencing was used to pinpoint donor-reactive T cell clones, which were subsequently tracked in post-transplant blood. Third party-reactive TCRbeta sequences from pre-transplant MLRs were also identified as an antigen-independent comparator for donor-reactive sequences. Of the eight recipients, three were HCV-positive, while the remaining recipients had been transplanted for non-autoimmune, non-viral indications. No induction therapy was given to the subjects, and standard immunosuppression was administered until randomization at 12-24 months post-transplant. Tolerance was defined as complete immunosuppression withdrawal for at least one year with no rise in liver enzymes beyond twice the upper limit of normal. Blood samples were collected pre-transplant, pre-randomization before withdrawal, and post-randomization after either full withdrawal or failed withdrawal. A cohort of 8 liver transplant recipients was studied, of whom 3 were classified as tolerant and 5 as non-tolerant.

Frozen genomic DNA underwent high-throughput TCRbeta CDR3 sequencing by immunoSEQ, including PCR amplification, mapping, bias correction and internal controls. On the authors' methods: Productive rearrangements were kept, and unique TCRbeta sequences were defined by CDR3 nucleotide sequence plus V and J gene. Donor-reactive sequences required at least 5-fold expansion in CFSE-low cells versus unstimulated pre-transplant cells and at least 0.01% frequency. Minimum frequency thresholds were set for each subject based on the unstimulated sample with the lowest template count, ensuring at least 90% detection power. Jensen-Shannon divergence between the top 1000 TCRbeta sequences post- versus pre-transplant served as the measure of repertoire turnover. Changes in detection of donor-reactive sequences were assessed with two-sided Fisher's exact tests. TCRdb holds this immuneACCESS table with in-frame rearrangements only. Some clones are missing; in checked studies, unresolved V genes explain under half, and the rest has no known cause. V, J and clone size reflect that table, while D and trimming were determined from the DNA. A total of 70,000 to 80,000 clones appear in this sample, roughly nine tenths of them only once. The ten top clones hold roughly 2.5% of the sample.

About this clone itself: Its target antigen remains unknown. Nothing much larger sits one base from this clone, and base qualities are not available.

What the research found in general, with its limitations: When repertoire turnover was accounted for, significantly reduced detection of donor-reactive sequences was found in 7 of 8 subjects for CD4 and in 8 of 8 subjects for CD8. Donor-reactive sequences decreased more than third party-reactive sequences, which suggests partial antigen-specific deletion that was not related to withdrawal success. Because of small, heterogeneous patient numbers and non-standardized post-transplant time points, the conclusions were only preliminary. Low numbers of available donor cells limited the measurable donor-reactive repertoire in two subjects. Because allograft tissue specimens were not available, migration of donor-reactive T cells into the graft, rather than deletion, may have occurred. A significant post-transplant decrease in circulating donor-reactive CD4 TCRbeta sequences was observed in 5 of 8 subjects, irrespective of tolerance or HCV status.

The sample's time point label, decoded: pre-transplant. Thawed unstimulated PBMCs were stained for CD3, CD4 and CD8 and FACS-sorted into CD3+CD4+ and CD3+CD8+ populations. All 8 studied subjects were randomized to withdrawal of immunosuppression. Genomic DNA was isolated with the Qiagen DNeasy Blood and Tissue Kit. As encoded in the germline V gene, CDR1 is MNHEY while CDR2 is SVGAGI. From the cysteine through the phenylalanine, the CDR3 covers 14 amino acids. Only the CDR3 portion is preserved as DNA: 42 bases, with reading frame beginning at the first base. V loses 0 bases of germline sequence and J loses 1 base, and the interval between the two ends is 7 bases.

Here the sequenced sample was CD4+ T cells from blood, taken before liver transplant. The TCR originated in a human donor who received a liver transplant. The V and J segments used are TRBV6-5 and TRBJ2-7; the D segment cannot be called with confidence. This receptor has the CDR3 CASSYSASSYEQYF. Here is the DNA: TGTGCCAGCAGTTACTCGGCCTCATCCTACGAGCAGTACTTC.